This TCR beta chain was sequenced during a study of cytomegalovirus exposure and HLA in healthy donors. Across the whole study: T cells numbering approximately 170 million yielded fewer than 140 million unique TCR beta sequences in an earlier analysis. Overall study results and limits: There were a few CMV-associated chains whose specificity for CMV antigens was confirmed in vitro. By a later analysis, the bulk of CMV-associated TCR beta chains appeared HLA-restricted.

This PCR relied on a set of 60 Vbeta primers and 13 Jbeta primers. Some clones are missing from TCRdb's copy, which holds only in-frame ones; the method was immunoSEQ multiplex PCR. The sample carries around 110,000 clones, approximately 70% recorded once. To note about this clone: No antigen is known for it.

Germline V gene lookup returns CDR1 LNHDA and CDR2 SQIVND (reference sequence). This CDR3 is built from 13 residues. The V segment lost 1 base and the J segment 10 bases; nucleotides outside the gene matches: 3. This TCR derives from a man between 18 and 35 years old in good health and CMV-seronegative. The chain links TRBV19 to TRBJ2-1; 8 bases map to TRBD2. Material: PBMCs. CDR3 amino acids: CASSIAQRGEQFF. CDR3 coding DNA: TGTGCCAGTAGTATAGCTCAGCGGGGGGAGCAGTTCTTC. Together with reference TRBV19 and TRBJ2-1, the CDR3 gives the full variable domain: DGGITQSPKYLFRKEGQNVTLSCEQNLNHDAMYWYRQDPGQGLRLIYYSQIVNDFQKGDIAEGYSVSREKKESFPLTVTSAQKNPTAFYLCASSIAQRGEQFFGPGTRLTVL.